These 21 T cell receptor beta chains were all obtained from the same sample, sequenced in a study of CD8+CD57+ T cells in acquired aplastic anemia. The study profiled TCR beta VDJ and CDR3 using genomic DNA as template. TCRdb reanalysed the reads using MiXCR and keeps one entry per CDR3 protein. The data contain more than 45,000 distinct CDR3 sequences, about two thirds of them singletons. The specimen sequenced was sorted CD4+, CD8+, or CD8+CD57+ T cells (not recorded which) from PBMCs. Every receptor here comes from a human donor in good health, serving as a control.

The chain is built from TRBV7-8 and TRBJ2-5, with D possibly being TRBD1 or TRBD2 (5 bases each). CDR3 size: 16 residues. V dropped 6 bases and J dropped 3 bases, with 20 bases sitting between them. Germline V CDR1 and CDR2: SGHVS, FQNEAQ. The CDR3 is CASSRWAGTREETQYF. CDR3 nucleotides: TGTGCCAGCAGTCGCTGGGCCGGGACGCGGGAAGAGACCCAGTACTTC.

V gene TRBV7-2 combines with J gene TRBJ2-5, with D uncertain. Between the trimmed V and J ends, which lost 6 bases and 4 bases, there was a span of 9 bases. This CDR3 is 12 amino acids long. Germline V gene sequence: CDR1 SGHTA, CDR2 FQGNSA. CDR3 in DNA: TGTGCCAGCAGTTTCACCTTAGAGACCCAGTACTTC. It yields the protein CASSFTLETQYF.

For this clonotype: No conserved phenylalanine or tryptophan is present at the end of the CDR3, so a read error is the likely explanation. This chain joins TRBV12-3 or TRBV12-4 and TRBJ2-3; D may correspond to TRBD1 or TRBD2 (5 bases each). The CDR3 loop spans 15 amino acids. V dropped 1 base and J dropped 2 bases, with 10 bases sitting between them. The CDR3 reads CASSLGQGVTDTQYL. The CDR3 nucleotides read TGTGCCAGCAGTTTAGGGCAGGGAGTCACAGATACGCAGTATCTT.

V is TRBV15 and J is TRBJ2-1; 7 nucleotides align to TRBD2. The germline gives CDR1 LNHNV, CDR2 YYDKDF (reference sequence). V lost 9 bases and J lost 0; bases outside the gene matches: 5. CDR3 length: 14 residues. The CDR3 region has the DNA TGTGCCACAGGAGCGGGGAGCTCCTACAATGAGCAGTTCTTC. Protein product: CATGAGSSYNEQFF.

By sample fraction, this clonotype is medium-sized. This chain's CDR3 is CASTGQPENQPQHF. The CDR3 DNA is TGTGCCAGCACGGGACAGCCGGAAAATCAGCCCCAGCATTTT. The rearrangement links TRBV19 to TRBJ1-5; 7 nucleotides line up with TRBD1. Per the germline V gene, CDR1 is LNHDA and CDR2 is SQIVND (reference sequence). The CDR3 spans 14 residues. J was trimmed by 4 bases and V by 9 bases; bases with no gene match: 9. Filled out from reference TRBV19 and TRBJ1-5, the complete variable domain reads DGGITQSPKYLFRKEGQNVTLSCEQNLNHDAMYWYRQDPGQGLRLIYYSQIVNDFQKGDIAEGYSVSREKKESFPLTVTSAQKNPTAFYLCASTGQPENQPQHFGDGTRLSIL.

This clonotype has just a few counts. CDR3 amino acids: CATSSGTGDNEKLFF. CDR3 in DNA: TGTGCCACCAGCAGTGGAACAGGGGATAATGAAAAACTGTTTTTT. This chain joins TRBV15 and TRBJ1-4; 7 bases map to TRBD1. Germline loops: CDR1 LNHNV, CDR2 YYDKDF (reference sequence). This CDR3 has 15 amino acids. With V trimmed by 3 bases and J by 4 bases, 5 bases remained unmatched.

This rearrangement joins TRBV19 to TRBJ2-2; TRBD2 might be the D (6 bases). Germline CDR1 reads LNHDA; CDR2 reads SQIVND (reference sequence). This CDR3 contains 15 residues. Trimming took 1 base from V and 2 from J, leaving 8 bases between them. The CDR3: CASSIGGLNTGELFF. As DNA, the CDR3 is TGTGCCAGTAGTATAGGGGGACTCAACACCGGGGAGCTGTTTTTT.

The V and J genes are TRBV28 and TRBJ2-1, with D unresolved. The CDR3 spans 12 residues. Germline CDR1 MDHEN, CDR2 SYDVKM. V was cut by 6 bases and J by 3 bases, with 6 bases left in between. DNA for the CDR3: TGTGCCAGCAGCCCCGACTACAATGAGCAGTTCTTC. Translation: CASSPDYNEQFF. The full variable domain, with the rest looked up from reference TRBV28 and TRBJ2-1, is DVKVTQSSRYLVKRTGEKVFLECVQDMDHENMFWYRQDPGLGLRLIYFSYDVKMKEKGDIPEGYSVSREKKERFSLILESASTNQTSMYLCASSPDYNEQFFGPGTRLTVL.

The rearrangement uses TRBV10-3 and TRBJ1-1; D not resolved. V was shortened by 6 bases and J by 8 bases, with 19 bases between the two germline ends. There are 14 residues in the CDR3. The germline V gene has CDR1 ENHRY and CDR2 SYGVKD. The CDR3 DNA follows: TGTGCCATCAGCTCACGAGGATTGGACGGCGAAGCTTTCTTT. This sequence encodes CAISSRGLDGEAFF.

The chain links TRBV10-3 to TRBJ1-2, with unresolved D. The V end was cut by 4 bases, the J end by 4 bases, with 10 bases between. Germline V lookup: CDR1 ENHRY, CDR2 SYGVKD. The CDR3 totals 13 residues. CDR3 nucleotides: TGTGCCATCAGTGGTCTAGGCTCCTATGGCTACACCTTC. Residues: CAISGLGSYGYTF.

The chain uses TRBV29-1 and TRBJ1-2, with D perhaps TRBD1 (5 bases). CDR1 is SQVTM, CDR2 ANQGSEA, per germline. The CDR3 consists of 12 residues. V gave up 4 bases and J gave up 7 bases, with 13 bases separating them. In nucleotides, the CDR3 is TGCAGCGTTGGGGGACGGAGTACTGGCTACACCTTC. This translates into CSVGGRSTGYTF.

By share of the sample, this clonotype is medium-sized. This chain links TRBV7-8 with TRBJ1-2; perhaps TRBD1 as D (6 bases). Germline CDR1 is SGHVS and CDR2 is FQNEAQ. The V end was cut by 3 bases, the J end by 4 bases, with 15 bases between. This CDR3 has 15 amino acids. The CDR3 loop reads CASSFGGAGIYGYTF. The CDR3 nucleotides are TGTGCCAGCAGCTTCGGGGGGGCAGGGATCTATGGCTACACCTTC.

The chain carries TRBV20-1 and TRBJ2-5; 10 nucleotides align to TRBD2. CDR1 is DFQATT and CDR2 is SNEGSKA in the germline V gene (reference sequence). V shed 6 bases and J 4 bases; nucleotides not matched to a gene: 8. This CDR3 has 14 residues. In nucleotides, the CDR3 is TGCAGTGCGGTCCGACTAGCGGGTACAGAGACCCAGTACTTC. Protein sequence: CSAVRLAGTETQYF.

This clonotype is termed large. The CDR3 bases are TGCGCCAGCAGGGACCCCTACAATGAGCAGTTCTTC. Translated: CASRDPYNEQFF. The gene calls are TRBV10-2 and TRBJ2-1; D uncertain. With 6 bases removed from V and 2 bases from J, the gap between germline ends came to 5 bases. Germline V gene lookup returns CDR1 WSHSY and CDR2 SAAADI. The CDR3 loop spans 12 amino acids.

V gene TRBV19 combines with J gene TRBJ2-7, with D possibly TRBD2 on 7 matching bases. The CDR3 extends over 15 amino acids. Per germline, CDR1 LNHDA and CDR2 SQIVND (reference sequence). The ends were cut back, 3 bases at V and 2 bases at J, with 14 bases in the middle. CDR3 bases: TGTGCCAGTAGTATTTGGGGGGGGCCGGCCTACGAGCAGTACTTC. Translating gives CASSIWGGPAYEQYF.

The chain links TRBV7-6 to TRBJ1-1; the D gene is possibly TRBD1 (5 bases). The V gene's germline CDR1 is SGHVS and CDR2 FNYEAQ. The length of the CDR3 is 12 residues. V was cut by 6 bases and J by 9 bases, with 14 bases left in between. This chain's CDR3 is CASSSGGVKAFF. The CDR3 region has the DNA TGTGCCAGCAGTTCCGGGGGTGTCAAAGCTTTCTTT.

This chain joins TRBV25-1 and TRBJ2-5; 9 bases map to TRBD1. Germline loops: CDR1 MGHDK, CDR2 SYGVNS. The CDR3 spans 19 residues. The trim removed 10 bases at V and 4 bases at J, leaving 25 bases unmatched. The CDR3 DNA reads TGTGCCACCAACCCGAGCCCCTCGAAAACAGGGGGCGTTGGAGAGACCCAGTACTTC. It specifies CATNPSPSKTGGVGETQYF. The variable domain in full, with the rest retrieved from reference TRBV25-1 and TRBJ2-5, is EADIYQTPRYLVIGTGKKITLECSQTMGHDKMYWYQQDPGMELHLIHYSYGVNSTEKGDLSSESTVSRIRTEHFPLTLESARPSHTSQYLCATNPSPSKTGGVGETQYFGPGTRLLVL.

V and J are TRBV6-4 and TRBJ1-6, with TRBD1 as a possible D gene (5 bases). The CDR3 runs 13 residues. With 6 bases removed from V and 7 bases from J, the gap between germline ends came to 10 bases. Germline-derived CDR1 and CDR2 are MRHNA and SNTAGT. The CDR3 nucleotides are TGTGCCAGCAGACGGGACTTCAATTCACCCCTCCACTTT. It is translated as CASRRDFNSPLHF.

The chain links TRBV15 to TRBJ2-7; a weak D match, TRBD2 (6 bases). This CDR3 has 14 amino acids. In germline, CDR1 is LNHNV, CDR2 YYDKDF (reference sequence). Trimming stripped 0 bases from V and 2 bases from J, with 8 bases between. In DNA, the CDR3 is TGTGCCACCAGCAGAGAGCGCGGGACCTACGAGCAGTACTTC. Translation: CATSRERGTYEQYF. Together with reference TRBV15 and TRBJ2-7, the CDR3 gives the full variable domain: DAMVIQNPRYQVTQFGKPVTLSCSQTLNHNVMYWYQQKSSQAPKLLFHYYDKDFNNEADTPDNFQSRRPNTSFCFLDIRSPGLGDTAMYLCATSRERGTYEQYFGPGTRLTVT.

This clonotype was found many times. The V and J genes are TRBV20-1 and TRBJ2-3, with D unclear. This CDR3 has 11 amino acids. Trimming cost V 1 base and J 6 bases, with 5 bases left between them. CDR1 is DFQATT, CDR2 SNEGSKA, per germline (reference sequence). CDR3 DNA: TGCAGTGCTAGAGCGTGGGATACGCAGTATTTT. Amino acid sequence: CSARAWDTQYF.

This chain links TRBV2 with TRBJ2-7, with no clear D. Germline V gene data show CDR1 as SNHLY and CDR2 as FYNNEI. This CDR3 has 14 amino acids. V dropped 6 bases and J dropped 2 bases, with 14 bases sitting between them. This CDR3 reads CASRTELTTYEQYF. CDR3 DNA sequence: TGTGCCAGCAGGACCGAACTAACGACCTACGAGCAGTACTTC.